This entry lists 11 T cell receptor beta chains sequenced from one sample in a study of chemoradiotherapy in HPV16-positive cancers. TCRdb's table, derived via immunoSEQ multiplex PCR, lists solely in-frame clones and lacks some. The table shows thousands of clones, with over 70% occurring only once. The sample consisted of tumor tissue, taken from a patient who underwent chemoradiotherapy. These receptors were obtained from a human donor with HPV-associated anogenital cancer.

The gene calls are TRBV13 and TRBJ2-1; perhaps TRBD2 as D (6 bases). In germline, CDR1 is PRHDT, CDR2 FYEKMQ (reference sequence). CDR3 length: 15 residues. Between the trimmed V and J ends, which lost 5 bases and 4 bases, there was a span of 15 bases. The CDR3 DNA reads as TGTGCCAGCAGCCAGATAGGACTACCGTACAATGAGCAGTTCTTC. Translation: CASSQIGLPYNEQFF.

The rearrangement joins TRBV5-1 to TRBJ2-7; 7 bases match TRBD1. CDR1 SGHRS and CDR2 YFSETQ come from the germline V gene. Trimming at V came to 4 bases and at J to 1 base, leaving 5 bases not matched to a gene. The length of the CDR3 is 14 residues. The chain's CDR3 is CASSAGTVSYEQYF. CDR3 nucleotide sequence: TGCGCCAGCAGCGCCGGGACAGTTTCCTACGAGCAGTACTTC.

The chain links TRBV6-5 to TRBJ1-2; possibly TRBD1 for D (6 bases). Trimming shortened V by 0 bases and J by 3 bases, and 8 bases separated the two germline ends. Looked up from germline, CDR1 is MNHEY and CDR2 is SVGAGI. The CDR3 has 14 amino acids. The CDR3 region has the DNA TGTGCCAGCAGTTACTCGGGGGGCCACTATGGCTACACCTTC. It is translated as CASSYSGGHYGYTF.

The V call is TRBV2, the J call TRBJ2-7, with 8 bases lining up with TRBD2. J lost 6 bases, V lost 4 bases, and 11 bases had no gene match. The CDR3 has 15 amino acids. CDR1 SNHLY and CDR2 FYNNEI come from the germline V gene. The CDR3 region is CASSGGGSGNIEQYF. Here the CDR3 DNA reads TGTGCCAGCAGTGGGGGGGGTAGCGGGAATATCGAGCAGTACTTC.

This clone has a single count. The genes are TRBV14 and TRBJ2-7, with TRBD2 matching over 9 bases. Unmatched junction bases numbered 12, after V lost 4 bases and J lost 2 bases. Germline V gives CDR1 SGHDN, CDR2 FVKESK. The CDR3 consists of 17 residues. CDR3 nucleotides: TGTGCCAGCAGCCTACTCTCGACTAGCGGTTTTGCCTACGAGCAGTACTTC. Amino acids: CASSLLSTSGFAYEQYF.

The chain joins TRBV5-1 to TRBJ2-7; D not certain. The CDR3 contains 15 residues. CDR1 is SGHRS, CDR2 YFSETQ, per germline. V was shortened by 0 bases and J by 3 bases, with 13 bases between the two germline ends. CDR3 region: CASSLVAGRNYEQYF. Written as DNA, the CDR3 is TGCGCCAGCAGCTTGGTTGCCGGACGAAACTACGAGCAGTACTTC.

The rearrangement links TRBV5-1 to TRBJ2-4; 7 bases fit TRBD2. Unmatched junction bases numbered 8, after V lost 0 bases and J lost 2 bases. This CDR3 has 17 amino acids. Germline V gene data show CDR1 as SGHRS and CDR2 as YFSETQ. CDR3 amino acids: CASSLGGGRLTKNIQYF. Here the CDR3 DNA reads TGCGCCAGCAGCTTGGGCGGGGGTAGACTAACCAAAAACATTCAGTACTTC.

The chain links TRBV5-6 to TRBJ2-3; D uncertain. Trimming took 1 base from V and 3 from J, leaving 12 bases between them. Germline values: CDR1 SGHDT, CDR2 YYEEEE. The CDR3 is 15 residues long. The CDR3 nucleotides are TGTGCCAGCAGCTTGATCATGCGTAGAACAGATACGCAGTATTTT. This gives the protein CASSLIMRRTDTQYF.

The gene calls are TRBV28 and TRBJ2-7, with a possible D match to TRBD2 (6 bases). Trimming removed 8 bases at V and 2 bases at J, with 13 bases between. This CDR3 has 13 amino acids. Looked up from germline, CDR1 is MDHEN and CDR2 is SYDVKM. CDR3 region: CASQASVPYEQYF. CDR3 coding DNA: TGTGCCAGCCAAGCTAGCGTCCCCTACGAGCAGTACTTC. The variable domain in full, with the rest retrieved from reference TRBV28 and TRBJ2-7, is DVKVTQSSRYLVKRTGEKVFLECVQDMDHENMFWYRQDPGLGLRLIYFSYDVKMKEKGDIPEGYSVSREKKERFSLILESASTNQTSMYLCASQASVPYEQYFGPGTRLTVT.

The chain couples TRBV15 to TRBJ2-2; D may match TRBD1 or TRBD2 (5 bases each). This CDR3 contains 15 residues. Germline V lookup: CDR1 LNHNV, CDR2 YYDKDF (reference sequence). V lost 6 bases to trimming and J lost 4 bases, with 15 bases between them. CDR3 DNA: TGTGCCACCAGTTCGGGGCTAACCTTCACCGGGGAGCTGTTTTTT. Translating it yields CATSSGLTFTGELFF.

V gene TRBV9 combines with J gene TRBJ1-5; 7 bases map to TRBD1. Germline V lookup: CDR1 SGDLS, CDR2 YYNGEE. The CDR3 totals 14 residues. V lost 4 bases, J lost 9 bases, and 10 bases stayed unmatched. The CDR3 nucleotides are TGTGCCAGCAGCTTCACCGGGACAGCTTCGCCCCAGCATTTT. This sequence encodes CASSFTGTASPQHF.